Included here is one TCR beta chain sequence, with context. The antigen it binds to is not known. It has no much larger one-base neighbor in the sample; base qualities were not kept. The CDR3 has 13 amino acids, counting the end cysteine and phenylalanine. Only CDR3 DNA is held: 39 bases, read in frame from base 1. V is shortened by 5 bases, J by 6 bases, and the region joining them spans 8 bases. As encoded in the germline V gene (reference sequence), CDR1 is LNHDA while CDR2 is SQIVND. The library was prepared using the immunoSEQ multiplex PCR assay. This immuneACCESS table, as held by TCRdb, lists in-frame sequences with V and J called but not all clones. Of the missing ones, under half trace to an unresolved V gene in checked studies; the others have no known cause. The sample table holds approximately 48,000 clones, of which 90% were seen once. Roughly 3.2% of the sample is taken by the ten largest.

This sample was taken from a study of T cell changes during pregnancy in multiple sclerosis (dated 2019 in TCRdb). Some background on the complete study: The study looked at changes in the T cell repertoire across pregnancy in women with multiple sclerosis.

Sample: CD8+ T cells from peripheral blood mononuclear cells, taken before pregnancy. The source is a female donor with multiple sclerosis, enrolled in a pregnancy study. The rearranged chain carries TRBV19 and TRBJ2-6; the D segment could be TRBD2, given 6 matching bases. The encoded CDR3 is CASSWGEANVLTF. Read as DNA, the sequence is TGTGCCAGTAGTTGGGGGGAGGCCAACGTCCTGACTTTC.